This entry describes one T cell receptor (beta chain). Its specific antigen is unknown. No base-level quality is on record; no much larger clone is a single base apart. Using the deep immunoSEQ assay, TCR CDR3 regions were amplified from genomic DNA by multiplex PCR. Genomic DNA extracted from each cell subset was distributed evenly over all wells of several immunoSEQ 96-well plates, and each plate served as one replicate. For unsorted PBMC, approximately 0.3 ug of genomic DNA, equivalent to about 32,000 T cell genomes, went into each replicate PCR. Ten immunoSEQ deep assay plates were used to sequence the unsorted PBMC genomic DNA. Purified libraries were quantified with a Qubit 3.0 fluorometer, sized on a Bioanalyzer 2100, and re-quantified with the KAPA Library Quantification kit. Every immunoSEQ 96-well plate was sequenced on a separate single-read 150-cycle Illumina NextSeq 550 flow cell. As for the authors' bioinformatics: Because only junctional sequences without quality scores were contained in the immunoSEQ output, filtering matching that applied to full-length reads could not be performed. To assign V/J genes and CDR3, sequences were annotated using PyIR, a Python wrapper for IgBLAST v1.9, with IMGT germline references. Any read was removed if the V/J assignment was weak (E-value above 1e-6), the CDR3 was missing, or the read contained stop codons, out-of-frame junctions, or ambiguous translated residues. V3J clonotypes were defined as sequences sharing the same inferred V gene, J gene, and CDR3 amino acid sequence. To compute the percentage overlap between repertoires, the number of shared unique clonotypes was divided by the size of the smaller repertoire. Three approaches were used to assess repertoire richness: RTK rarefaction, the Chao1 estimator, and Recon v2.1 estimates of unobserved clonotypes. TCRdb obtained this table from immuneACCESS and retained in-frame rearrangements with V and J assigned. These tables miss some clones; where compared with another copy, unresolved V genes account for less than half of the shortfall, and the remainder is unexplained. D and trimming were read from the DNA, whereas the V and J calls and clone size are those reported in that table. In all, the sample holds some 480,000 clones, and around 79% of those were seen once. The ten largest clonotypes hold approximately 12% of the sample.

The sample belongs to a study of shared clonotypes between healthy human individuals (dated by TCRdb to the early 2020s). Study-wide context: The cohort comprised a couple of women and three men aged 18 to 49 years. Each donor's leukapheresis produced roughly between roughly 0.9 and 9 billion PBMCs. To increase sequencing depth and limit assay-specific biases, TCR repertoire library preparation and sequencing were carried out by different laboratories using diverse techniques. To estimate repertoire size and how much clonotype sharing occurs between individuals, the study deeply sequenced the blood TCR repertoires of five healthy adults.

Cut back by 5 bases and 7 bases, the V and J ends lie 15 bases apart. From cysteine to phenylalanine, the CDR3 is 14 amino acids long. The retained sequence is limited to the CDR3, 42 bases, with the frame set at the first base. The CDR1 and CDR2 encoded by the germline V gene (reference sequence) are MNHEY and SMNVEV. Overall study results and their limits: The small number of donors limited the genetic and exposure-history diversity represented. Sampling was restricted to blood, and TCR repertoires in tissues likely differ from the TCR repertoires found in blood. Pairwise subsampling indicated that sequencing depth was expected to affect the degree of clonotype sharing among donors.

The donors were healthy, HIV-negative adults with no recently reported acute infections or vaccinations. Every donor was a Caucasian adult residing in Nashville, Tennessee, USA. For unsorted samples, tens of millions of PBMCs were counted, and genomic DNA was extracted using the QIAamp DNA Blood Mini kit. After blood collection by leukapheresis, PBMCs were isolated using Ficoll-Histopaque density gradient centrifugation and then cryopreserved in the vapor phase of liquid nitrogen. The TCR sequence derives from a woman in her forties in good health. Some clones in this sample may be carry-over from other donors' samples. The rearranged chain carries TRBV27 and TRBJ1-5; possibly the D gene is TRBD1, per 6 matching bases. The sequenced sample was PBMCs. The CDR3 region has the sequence CASSPTGTGQPQHF. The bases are TGTGCCAGCAGTCCTACAGGGACGGGGCAGCCCCAGCATTTT.